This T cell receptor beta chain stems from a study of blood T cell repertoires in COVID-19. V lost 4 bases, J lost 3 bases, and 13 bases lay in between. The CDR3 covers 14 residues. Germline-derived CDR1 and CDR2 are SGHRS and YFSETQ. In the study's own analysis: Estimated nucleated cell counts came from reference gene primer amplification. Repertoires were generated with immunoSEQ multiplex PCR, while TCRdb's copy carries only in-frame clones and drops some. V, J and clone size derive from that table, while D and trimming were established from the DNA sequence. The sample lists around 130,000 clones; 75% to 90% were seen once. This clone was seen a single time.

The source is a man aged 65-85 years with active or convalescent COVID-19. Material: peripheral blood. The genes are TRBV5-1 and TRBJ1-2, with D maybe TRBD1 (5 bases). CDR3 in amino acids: CASSPAGEDYGYTF. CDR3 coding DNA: TGCGCCAGCAGCCCGGCGGGGGAGGACTATGGCTACACCTTC.